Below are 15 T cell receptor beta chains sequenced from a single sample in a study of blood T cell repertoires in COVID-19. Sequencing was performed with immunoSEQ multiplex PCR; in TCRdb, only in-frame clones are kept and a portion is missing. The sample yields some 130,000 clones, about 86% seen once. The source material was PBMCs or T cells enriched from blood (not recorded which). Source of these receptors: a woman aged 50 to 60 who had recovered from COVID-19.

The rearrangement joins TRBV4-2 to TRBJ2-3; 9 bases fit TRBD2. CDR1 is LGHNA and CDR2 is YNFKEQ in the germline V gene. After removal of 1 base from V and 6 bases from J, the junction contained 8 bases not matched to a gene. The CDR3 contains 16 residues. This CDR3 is CASSQVLAGPGDTQYF. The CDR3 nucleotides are TGTGCCAGCAGCCAAGTCCTAGCGGGGCCCGGGGATACGCAGTATTTT.

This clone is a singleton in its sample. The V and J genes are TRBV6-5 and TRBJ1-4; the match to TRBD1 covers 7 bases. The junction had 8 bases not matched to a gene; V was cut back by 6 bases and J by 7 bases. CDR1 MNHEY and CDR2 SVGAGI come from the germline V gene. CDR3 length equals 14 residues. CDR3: CASSEWDSGEKLFF. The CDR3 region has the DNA TGTGCCAGCAGCGAGTGGGACAGCGGTGAAAAACTGTTTTTT.

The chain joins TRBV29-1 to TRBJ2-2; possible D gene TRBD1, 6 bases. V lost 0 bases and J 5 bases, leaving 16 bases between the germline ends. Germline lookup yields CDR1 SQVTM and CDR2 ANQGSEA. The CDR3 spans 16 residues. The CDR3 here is CSVEDNRDVGTGELFF. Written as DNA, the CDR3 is TGCAGCGTTGAAGATAACAGGGACGTAGGAACCGGGGAGCTGTTTTTT.

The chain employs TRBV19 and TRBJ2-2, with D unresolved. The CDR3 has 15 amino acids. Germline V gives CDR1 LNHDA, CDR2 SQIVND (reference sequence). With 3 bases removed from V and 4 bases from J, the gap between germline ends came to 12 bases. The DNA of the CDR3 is TGTGCCAGTAGTATTCCGCAAAGGAGCACCGGGGAGCTGTTTTTT. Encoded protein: CASSIPQRSTGELFF.

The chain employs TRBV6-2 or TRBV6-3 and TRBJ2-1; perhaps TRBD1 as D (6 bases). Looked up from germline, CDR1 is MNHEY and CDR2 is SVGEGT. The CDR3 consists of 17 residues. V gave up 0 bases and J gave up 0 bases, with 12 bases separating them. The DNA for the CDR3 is TGTGCCAGCAGTTACTCGAGGTCAGGGGACTCCTACAATGAGCAGTTCTTC. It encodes CASSYSRSGDSYNEQFF.

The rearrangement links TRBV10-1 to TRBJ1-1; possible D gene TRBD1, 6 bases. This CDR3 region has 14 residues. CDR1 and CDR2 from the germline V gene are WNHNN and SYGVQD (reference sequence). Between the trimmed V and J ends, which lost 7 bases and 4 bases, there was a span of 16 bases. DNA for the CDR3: TGCGCCAGCATTAGACAGGTTGGGGTCACTGAAGCTTTCTTT. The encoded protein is CASIRQVGVTEAFF.

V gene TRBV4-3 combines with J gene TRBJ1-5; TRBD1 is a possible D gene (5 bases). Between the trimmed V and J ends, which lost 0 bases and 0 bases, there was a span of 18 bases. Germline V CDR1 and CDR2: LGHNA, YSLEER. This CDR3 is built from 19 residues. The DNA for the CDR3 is TGCGCCAGCAGCCAAGACGAAGGGGTTTTAGGCAATAGCAATCAGCCCCAGCATTTT. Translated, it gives CASSQDEGVLGNSNQPQHF.

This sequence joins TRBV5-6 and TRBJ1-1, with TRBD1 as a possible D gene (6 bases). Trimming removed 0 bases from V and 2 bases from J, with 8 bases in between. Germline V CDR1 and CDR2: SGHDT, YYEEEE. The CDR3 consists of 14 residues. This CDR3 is CASSLVDRNTEAFF. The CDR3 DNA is TGTGCCAGCAGCTTGGTGGACAGAAACACTGAAGCTTTCTTT.

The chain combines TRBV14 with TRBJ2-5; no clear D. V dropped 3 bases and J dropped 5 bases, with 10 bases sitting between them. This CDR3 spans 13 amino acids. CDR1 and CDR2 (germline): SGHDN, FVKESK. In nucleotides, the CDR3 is TGTGCCAGCAGCCATAGCTCCAGTGAGACCCAGTACTTC. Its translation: CASSHSSSETQYF.

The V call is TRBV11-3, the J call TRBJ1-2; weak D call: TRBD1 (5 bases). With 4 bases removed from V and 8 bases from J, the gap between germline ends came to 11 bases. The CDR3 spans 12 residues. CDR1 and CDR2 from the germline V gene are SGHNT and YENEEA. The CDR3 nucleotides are TGTGCCAGCAGCTCTACGGACAACGGCTACACCTTC. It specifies CASSSTDNGYTF.

CDR3 sequence reads: CASSESTEAFF. The CDR3 DNA reads TGTGCCAGCAGTGAGAGCACTGAAGCTTTCTTT. The chain carries TRBV2 and TRBJ1-1; unclear D gene. This CDR3 comprises 11 residues. Germline loops: CDR1 SNHLY, CDR2 FYNNEI. Trimming took off 3 bases at V and 4 bases at J, with 3 bases between the two ends.

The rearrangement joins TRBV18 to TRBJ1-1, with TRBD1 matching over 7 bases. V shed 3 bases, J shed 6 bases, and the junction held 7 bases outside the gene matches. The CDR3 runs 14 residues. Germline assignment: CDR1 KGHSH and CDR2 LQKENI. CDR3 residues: CASSPPQGSAEAFF. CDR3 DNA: TGTGCCAGCTCACCCCCACAGGGGTCGGCTGAAGCTTTCTTT.

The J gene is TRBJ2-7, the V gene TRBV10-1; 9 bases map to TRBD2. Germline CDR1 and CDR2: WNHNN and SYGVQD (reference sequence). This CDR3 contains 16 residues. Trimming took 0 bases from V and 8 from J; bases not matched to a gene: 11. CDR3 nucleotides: TGCGCCAGCAGTGAGTCGGTAGCGGGGGTTCGGGAGAAGCAGTACTTC. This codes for CASSESVAGVREKQYF.

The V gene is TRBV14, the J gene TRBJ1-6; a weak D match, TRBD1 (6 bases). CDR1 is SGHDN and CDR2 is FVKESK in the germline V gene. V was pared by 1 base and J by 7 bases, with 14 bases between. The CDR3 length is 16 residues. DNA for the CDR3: TGTGCCAGCAGCCAAGTTGGCAGGGGTCAAAATTCACCCCTCCACTTT. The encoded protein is CASSQVGRGQNSPLHF.

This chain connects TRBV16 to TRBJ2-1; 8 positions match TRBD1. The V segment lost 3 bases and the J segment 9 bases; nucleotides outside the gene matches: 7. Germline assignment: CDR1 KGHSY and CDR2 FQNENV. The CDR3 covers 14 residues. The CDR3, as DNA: TGTGCCAGCAGCCAGAGGACAGGGTCAGGTGAGCAGTTCTTC. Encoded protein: CASSQRTGSGEQFF.